The present entry profiles one TCR beta chain with its context. A quantity of roughly 0.5 to 1 ug RNA underwent reverse transcription using random hexamers. The immunoSEQ assay covered 54 Vbeta and 13 Jbeta segments for CDR3. TCRdb ran MiXCR on the immunoSEQ multiplex PCR reads and lists one entry per CDR3 protein. Among roughly 80,000 distinct CDR3 sequences listed, around 94% were seen once. This specimen belongs to a study of CD8 T cells in Susac syndrome. Peripheral blood CD8+ and CD4+ T cells were profiled by TCR beta sequencing. While serving as controls, healthy donors were matched for age and sex. FACS enriched CD8+ TEMRA cells, while bulk CD8+ and CD4+ were negatively isolated. This TCR was sampled from a human donor in good health. Material for sequencing was CD8+ T cells from PBMCs.

For the CDR3, the DNA is TGTGCCAGCAGTCCTAACCGGGAGACCTACGAGCAGTACGTC. Amino acid sequence: CASSPNRETYEQYV. V is TRBV28 and J is TRBJ2-7; D might be TRBD2 (6 bases). The CDR3 has 14 amino acids. Germline assignment: CDR1 MDHEN and CDR2 SYDVKM. With 5 bases removed from V and 2 bases from J, the gap between germline ends came to 13 bases.